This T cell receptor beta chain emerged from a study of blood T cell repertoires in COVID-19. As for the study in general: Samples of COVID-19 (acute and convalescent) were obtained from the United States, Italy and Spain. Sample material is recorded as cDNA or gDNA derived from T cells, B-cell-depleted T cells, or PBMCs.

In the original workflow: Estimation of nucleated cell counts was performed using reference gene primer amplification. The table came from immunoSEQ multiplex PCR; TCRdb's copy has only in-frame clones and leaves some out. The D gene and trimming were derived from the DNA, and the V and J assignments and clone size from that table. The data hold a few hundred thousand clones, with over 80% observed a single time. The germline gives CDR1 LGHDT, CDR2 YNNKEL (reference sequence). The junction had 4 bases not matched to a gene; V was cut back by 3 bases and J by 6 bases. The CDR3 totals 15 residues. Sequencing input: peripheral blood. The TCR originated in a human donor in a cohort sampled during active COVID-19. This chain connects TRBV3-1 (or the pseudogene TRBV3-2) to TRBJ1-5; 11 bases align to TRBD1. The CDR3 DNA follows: TGTGCCAGCAGCCAGGGGACAGGGGGACGTCAGCCCCAGCATTTT. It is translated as CASSQGTGGRQPQHF.